The clone carrying this TCR beta chain has only a few counts. Once RNA had been extracted, it was reverse transcribed into cDNA to act as the sequencing template. Method: immunoSEQ multiplex PCR; TCRdb's copy keeps in-frame clones and lacks some. The repertoire consists of 65,000 to 95,000 clones, with roughly 51% occurring once and the leading ten covering under 6.5%. Germline lookup yields CDR1 SGDLS and CDR2 YYNGEE. Trimming shortened V by 2 bases and J by 3 bases, and 9 bases separated the two germline ends. CDR3 size: 14 residues. This record belongs to a study of CD8+ T cells in alopecia areata.

The chain joins TRBV9 to TRBJ2-4; maybe TRBD2 (6 bases). The sample was NKG2D-high CD8+ T cells sorted from blood. The sequence derives from a human donor with alopecia areata. The CDR3 region has the DNA TGTGCCAGCAGCGTCACGGGGGACAAAAACATTCAGTACTTC. Translating gives CASSVTGDKNIQYF. Complete variable domain (other parts from reference TRBV9 and TRBJ2-4): DSGVTQTPKHLITATGQRVTLRCSPRSGDLSVYWYQQSLDQGLQFLIQYYNGEERAKGNILERFSAQQFPDLHSELNLSSLELGDSALYFCASSVTGDKNIQYFGAGTRLSVL.